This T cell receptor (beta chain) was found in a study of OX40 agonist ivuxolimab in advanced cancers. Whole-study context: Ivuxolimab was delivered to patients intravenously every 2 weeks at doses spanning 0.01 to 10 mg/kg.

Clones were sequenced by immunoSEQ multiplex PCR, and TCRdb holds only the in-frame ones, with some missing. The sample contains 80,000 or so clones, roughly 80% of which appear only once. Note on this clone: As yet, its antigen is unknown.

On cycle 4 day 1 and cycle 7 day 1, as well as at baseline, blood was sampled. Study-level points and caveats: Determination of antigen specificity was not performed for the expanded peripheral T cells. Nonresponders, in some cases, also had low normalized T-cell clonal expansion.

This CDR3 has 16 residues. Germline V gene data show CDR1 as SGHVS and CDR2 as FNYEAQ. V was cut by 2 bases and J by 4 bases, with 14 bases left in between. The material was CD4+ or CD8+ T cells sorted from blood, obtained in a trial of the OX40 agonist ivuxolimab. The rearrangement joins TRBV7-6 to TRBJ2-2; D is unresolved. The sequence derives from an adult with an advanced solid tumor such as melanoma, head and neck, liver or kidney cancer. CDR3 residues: CASSLSIRMITGELFF. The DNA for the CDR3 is TGTGCCAGCAGCTTAAGTATTCGCATGATCACCGGGGAGCTGTTTTTT.